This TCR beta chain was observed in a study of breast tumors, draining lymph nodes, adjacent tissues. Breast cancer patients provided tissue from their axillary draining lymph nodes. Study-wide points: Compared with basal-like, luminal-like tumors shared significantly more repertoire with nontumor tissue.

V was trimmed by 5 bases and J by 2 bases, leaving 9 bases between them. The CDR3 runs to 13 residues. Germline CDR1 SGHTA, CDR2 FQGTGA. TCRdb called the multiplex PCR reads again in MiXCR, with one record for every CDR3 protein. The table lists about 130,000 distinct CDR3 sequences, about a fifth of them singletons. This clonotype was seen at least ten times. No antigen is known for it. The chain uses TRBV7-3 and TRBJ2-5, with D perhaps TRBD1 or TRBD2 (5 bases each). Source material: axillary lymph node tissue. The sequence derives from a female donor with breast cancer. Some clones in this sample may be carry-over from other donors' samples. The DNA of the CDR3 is TGTGCCAGCAGCACGGGACCGCAAGAGACCCAGTACTTC. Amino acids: CASSTGPQETQYF.